One sample yielded the 16 T cell receptor beta chains listed below, sequenced in a study of T cell responses to AZD1222 COVID-19 vaccine. Data came from immunoSEQ multiplex PCR; TCRdb stores just in-frame clones and leaves some out. The sample contains some 87,000 clones, approximately 89% of which appear only once. The sequenced sample was peripheral blood, obtained on day 0 of MenACWY control vaccination. These receptors originate from an adult in good health.

This clone was seen once. The V call is TRBV27, the J call TRBJ2-1; 7 positions agree with TRBD1. This CDR3 contains 16 residues. The germline gives CDR1 MNHEY, CDR2 SMNVEV (reference sequence). J lost 6 bases, V lost 5 bases, and 13 bases had no gene match. In nucleotides, the CDR3 is TGTGCCAGCAGTGGCCCCGGGACAGTCCTCTCCAATGAGCAGTTCTTC. Its translation is CASSGPGTVLSNEQFF.

The rearrangement joins TRBV12-3 or TRBV12-4 to TRBJ2-6; D is ambiguous. V lost 1 base and J lost 6, with 4 bases in between. This CDR3 contains 13 residues. The chain's CDR3 is CASSLDAANVLTF. The CDR3 DNA reads TGTGCCAGCAGTTTAGACGCGGCCAACGTCCTGACTTTC.

The V call is TRBV18, the J call TRBJ1-3; D is uncertain. Germline V CDR1 and CDR2: KGHSH, LQKENI. V lost 0 bases and J lost 1, with 7 bases in between. CDR3 size: 15 residues. The CDR3 nucleotides are TGTGCCAGCTCACCACCGGCCCGGTCTGGAAACACCATATATTTT. It codes for CASSPPARSGNTIYF.

This clone turned up a few times. The chain links TRBV28 to TRBJ1-5; D remains ambiguous. Germline V CDR1 and CDR2: MDHEN, SYDVKM. The CDR3 loop spans 12 amino acids. V lost 2 bases, J lost 5 bases, and 4 bases lay in between. The CDR3 bases are TGTGCCAGCAGTTTAGACGATCAGCCCCAGCATTTT. It encodes CASSLDDQPQHF.

The CDR3 loop reads CATSDSGTGEGETQYF. The DNA for the CDR3 is TGTGCCACCAGTGACTCCGGGACAGGCGAGGGGGAGACCCAGTACTTC. V usage is TRBV24-1 and J usage is TRBJ2-5; 8 bases are shared with TRBD1. CDR1 is KGHDR, CDR2 SFDVKD, per germline. J gave up 5 bases and V 4 bases, and 11 bases lay outside the gene matches. The CDR3 loop spans 16 amino acids.

This clone was seen just once. The chain is built from TRBV5-1 and TRBJ1-1, with D perhaps TRBD1 (5 bases). This CDR3 comprises 18 residues. Trimming took 6 bases from V and 3 from J, leaving 27 bases between them. Germline-derived CDR1 and CDR2 are SGHRS and YFSETQ. CDR3 protein: CASKRSAEWGVGDTEAFF. The CDR3 DNA reads TGCGCCAGCAAACGGAGCGCCGAGTGGGGTGTGGGGGACACTGAAGCTTTCTTT.

This clone was seen just once. The chain employs TRBV21-1 and TRBJ2-1; the D call in the table, TRBD1, was not verified against the DNA. TRBV21-1 is reported as a pseudogene. The CDR3 totals 15 residues. As DNA, the CDR3 is TGTGCCAGCAGCCCAGGGCTGCAATCCTACAATGAGCAGTTCTTC. Its protein product is CASSPGLQSYNEQFF.

This chain links TRBV28 with TRBJ2-5; D tentatively reads TRBD1 or TRBD2 (5 bases each). The CDR3 is 12 amino acids. Germline-derived CDR1 and CDR2 are MDHEN and SYDVKM. Deletions cut 5 bases from V and 5 bases from J, with 9 bases between. In nucleotides, the CDR3 is TGTGCCAGCAGTGGGGGTCGGGAGACCCAGTACTTC. Amino acid sequence: CASSGGRETQYF.

The V and J genes are TRBV6-5 and TRBJ1-2; TRBD1 aligns across 10 bases. The CDR3 length is 15 residues. Germline V gene sequence: CDR1 MNHEY, CDR2 SVGAGI. Losses at the gene ends were 6 bases for V and 8 bases for J; bases not matched to a gene: 12. The CDR3 sequence: CASRPSGQGGRGYTF. The CDR3, as DNA: TGTGCCAGCAGGCCCTCTGGACAGGGGGGTAGGGGCTACACCTTC.

The V gene is TRBV5-1, the J gene TRBJ2-3; D might be TRBD2 (6 bases). V lost 0 bases to trimming and J lost 0 bases, with 8 bases between them. The CDR3 spans 15 residues. Germline loops: CDR1 SGHRS, CDR2 YFSETQ. CDR3 loop: CASSLEGTSTDTQYF. The DNA for the CDR3 is TGCGCCAGCAGCTTGGAGGGGACTAGCACAGATACGCAGTATTTT.

V gene TRBV5-1 combines with J gene TRBJ2-5, with 9 bases matching TRBD2. The CDR3 runs 15 residues. Germline CDR1 SGHRS, CDR2 YFSETQ. V lost 5 bases and J lost 2; bases outside the gene matches: 7. In nucleotides, the CDR3 is TGCGCCAGCAGTCTAGCGGGACCAACTCAAGAGACCCAGTACTTC. It codes for CASSLAGPTQETQYF.

The J gene is TRBJ2-2, the V gene TRBV21-1; TRBD1 is the table's D call and was not checked against the DNA. TRBV21-1 is flagged as a pseudogene. The CDR3 runs to 17 residues. CDR3 protein: CASSKMGRRGDTGELFF. CDR3 coding DNA: TGTGCCAGCAGCAAAATGGGTCGAAGGGGTGACACCGGGGAGCTGTTTTTT.

The rearrangement links TRBV7-6 to TRBJ1-1; TRBD1 might be the D (5 bases). The CDR3 runs to 15 residues. Germline lookup yields CDR1 SGHVS and CDR2 FNYEAQ. Between the trimmed V and J ends, which lost 5 bases and 3 bases, there was a span of 16 bases. The CDR3 nucleotides read TGTGCCAGCAGCGGGTCGGGACGTCTAGACACTGAAGCTTTCTTT. Translating it yields CASSGSGRLDTEAFF.

The chain combines TRBV6-1 with TRBJ2-4, with D possibly matching TRBD1 (5 bases). The V end was cut by 0 bases, the J end by 2 bases, with 17 bases between. The CDR3 runs 18 residues. Germline V lookup: CDR1 MNHNS, CDR2 SASEGT. The CDR3 nucleotides read TGTGCCAGCAGTGAAGCCCTCCTAGGGGCGGTGACCAAAAACATTCAGTACTTC. Its translation: CASSEALLGAVTKNIQYF.

In this sample, this clone turned up once. The rearrangement joins TRBV6-6 to TRBJ1-1; no reliable D call. This CDR3 contains 13 residues. V was cut by 3 bases and J by 1 base, with 6 bases left in between. Germline CDR1 is MNHNY and CDR2 is SVGAGI (reference sequence). For the CDR3, the DNA is TGTGCCAGCAGTTATTTTAGGAACACTGAAGCTTTCTTT. Its protein product is CASSYFRNTEAFF.

This chain uses TRBV28 with TRBJ1-5; 9 positions match TRBD1. The CDR3 totals 14 residues. Germline CDR1 MDHEN, CDR2 SYDVKM. V was pared by 2 bases and J by 5 bases, with 1 base of the junction left unmatched. The CDR3 DNA reads as TGTGCCAGCAGTTTAGACAGGGGGGATCAGCCCCAGCATTTT. It translates to CASSLDRGDQPQHF.